This T cell receptor (beta chain) came from a study of cytomegalovirus exposure and HLA in healthy donors. Study background: Previous work identified roughly 120 million unique TCR beta sequences from about 179 million T cells.

Study-level points and caveats: Investigators reported 164 TCR beta chains as tied to cytomegalovirus.

This clone appeared a few times. Its antigen is still unknown. Both 60 Vbeta primers and 13 Jbeta primers went into the PCR. Original methodology: Among the unique TCR beta chains that a later analysis counted, around 82 million in all, 9.5 million to 11 million were shared. Profiling relied on immunoSEQ multiplex PCR, and the TCRdb table lists in-frame clones only, not all of them. D and trimming were read from the DNA, whereas the V and J calls and clone size are those reported in that table. The sample contains 150,000 to 200,000 clones, about 69% of which appear only once. This CDR3 spans 16 amino acids. Trimming took off 4 bases at V and 0 bases at J, with 17 bases between the two ends. Germline CDR1 reads SGHKS; CDR2 reads YYEKEE (reference sequence).

The receptor was isolated from a male donor in good health and CMV-seronegative. The chain combines TRBV5-5 with TRBJ2-7, with no clear D. The material sequenced was PBMCs. The CDR3 loop is CASSRVGVDPSYEQYF. The CDR3 bases are TGTGCCAGCAGCCGGGTAGGTGTCGATCCCTCCTACGAGCAGTACTTC.